What follows are 28 T cell receptor beta chains derived from one specimen sequenced in a study of identical twins (dated by TCRdb to about 2016). Library preparation employed 5' RACE. Sequencer: Illumina HiSeq 2000. The public reads were reanalyzed by TCRdb: fastp trimming at Q25, MiXCR alignment, in-frame beta chains only. Under each unique CDR3 protein, matching rows form one entry showing the most common genes and DNA. Here the sample has hundreds of thousands of distinct CDR3 sequences; around 7% occur a single time. 3.6% of the sample goes to the ten largest clones. This same sample was also taken into another study, of yellow fever vaccine responses in identical twins.

Material for sequencing was memory (CD45RO+) T cells sorted from blood. The sample's cell subset or site label, decoded: CD45RO+ enriched T cells. The receptors were sampled from a woman younger than 30 in good health.

This clonotype was seen only a few times. The chain carries TRBV6-5 and TRBJ1-5; unclear D gene. This CDR3 contains 15 residues. Trimming took 0 bases from V and 4 from J, leaving 10 bases between them. Looked up from germline, CDR1 is MNHEY and CDR2 is SVGAGI. The CDR3 sequence: CASSYSRERNQPQHF. The CDR3 DNA is TGTGCCAGCAGTTACTCGAGGGAACGAAATCAGCCCCAGCATTTT.

The chain has TRBV3-1 and TRBJ2-1; D is unclear. Trimming removed 1 base from V and 6 bases from J, with 4 bases in between. Germline CDR1 is LGHDT and CDR2 is YNNKEL (reference sequence). The CDR3 runs 12 residues. The CDR3 loop reads CASSQVSNEQFF. CDR3 coding DNA: TGTGCCAGCAGCCAAGTCAGCAATGAGCAGTTCTTC.

This clonotype has only a few counts. The chain has TRBV2 and TRBJ2-3; no firm D call. V was cut by 0 bases and J by 0 bases, with 7 bases left in between. Germline V gene data show CDR1 as SNHLY and CDR2 as FYNNEI. This CDR3 spans 15 amino acids. This chain's CDR3 is CASSEATSSTDTQYF. The CDR3 DNA follows: TGTGCCAGCAGTGAAGCGACTTCTAGCACAGATACGCAGTATTTT.

This clonotype showed up many times. This chain joins TRBV12-3 or TRBV12-4 and TRBJ2-5; TRBD2 is a possible D gene (5 bases). Trimming removed 3 bases from V and 2 bases from J, with 13 bases in between. The CDR3 contains 15 residues. The CDR3 sequence: CASSFWGAGQETQYF. Written as DNA, the CDR3 is TGTGCCAGCAGTTTCTGGGGTGCGGGTCAAGAGACCCAGTACTTC.

This clonotype turned up a few times. The chain combines TRBV29-1 with TRBJ2-1, with TRBD2 matching 10 bases. Germline loops: CDR1 SQVTM, CDR2 ANQGSEA. V dropped 7 bases and J dropped 14; count of bases not matched to a gene: 8. The CDR3 length is 11 residues. This CDR3 reads CSARAGGGEFF. In nucleotides, the CDR3 is TGCAGCGCCCGAGCGGGGGGGGGGGAGTTCTTC.

A few counts support this clonotype. This CDR3 reads CASRWIGSRADTQYF. As DNA, the CDR3 is TGTGCCAGCAGATGGATCGGGAGTCGGGCAGATACGCAGTATTTT. V usage is TRBV12-3 or TRBV12-4 and J usage is TRBJ2-3; TRBD2 might be the D (6 bases). V dropped 6 bases and J dropped 4 bases, with 17 bases sitting between them. The CDR3 contains 15 residues.

The chain has TRBV14 and TRBJ1-4; unclear D gene. V was trimmed by 0 bases and J by 8 bases, leaving 10 bases between them. This CDR3 is built from 14 residues. Germline CDR1 SGHDN, CDR2 FVKESK. The CDR3 DNA sequence: TGTGCCAGCAGCCAAGAGCCGAAAGGGGAAAAACTGTTTTTT. It codes for CASSQEPKGEKLFF. The full variable domain, rest sourced from reference TRBV14 and TRBJ1-4, is EAGVTQFPSHSVIEKGQTVTLRCDPISGHDNLYWYRRVMGKEIKFLLHFVKESKQDESGMPNNRFLAERTGGTYSTLKVQPAELEDSGVYFCASSQEPKGEKLFFGSGTQLSVL.

This clonotype was seen only a few times. This sequence joins TRBV29-1 and TRBJ2-3; unclear D gene. Trimming took off 6 bases at V and 1 base at J, with 14 bases between the two ends. CDR3 length: 14 amino acids. Germline CDR1 is SQVTM and CDR2 is ANQGSEA. CDR3 sequence reads: CSVARTPRTDTQYF. The CDR3, as DNA: TGCAGCGTGGCCCGGACCCCTCGCACAGATACGCAGTATTTT.

This clonotype was picked up many times. This chain uses TRBV3-1 with TRBJ2-5; 7 bases align to TRBD2. The V gene's germline CDR1 is LGHDT and CDR2 YNNKEL (reference sequence). V was clipped by 1 base and J by 7 bases; unmatched bases: 18. This CDR3 has 18 amino acids. DNA for the CDR3: TGTGCCAGCAGCCAAGTTACTGGGACTACAGGACCGGGGAGGACCCAGTACTTC. Protein: CASSQVTGTTGPGRTQYF.

This clonotype was counted ten times or more. This chain connects TRBV29-1 to TRBJ2-1; TRBD2 agrees at 14 bases. Germline values: CDR1 SQVTM, CDR2 ANQGSEA. The CDR3 runs to 14 residues. V dropped 3 bases and J dropped 7; count of bases not matched to a gene: 2. Here the CDR3 DNA reads TGCAGCGTTGACGGGACTAGCGGGAGTAATGAGCAGTTCTTC. It codes for CSVDGTSGSNEQFF.

In its sample, this clonotype was seen many times. The gene calls are TRBV7-8 and TRBJ2-7; 12 bases agree with TRBD1. The CDR3 totals 18 residues. Germline loops: CDR1 SGHVS, CDR2 FQNEAQ. V lost 5 bases and J lost 0; bases outside the gene matches: 11. CDR3 DNA: TGTGCCAGCAGCCGAGGGACAGGGGGCCCTTTAAGCTCCTACGAGCAGTACTTC. Amino acid sequence: CASSRGTGGPLSSYEQYF.

There are many counts of this clonotype. This sequence joins TRBV12-3 or TRBV12-4 and TRBJ2-7; 7 bases line up with TRBD1. V trimming: 2 bases; J trimming: 2 bases; junction bases outside the gene matches: 9. The CDR3 sequence is 16 residues long. As DNA, the CDR3 is TGTGCCAGCAGTTTAAGCCAGGGGGAATTAACCTACGAGCAGTACTTC. Its translation: CASSLSQGELTYEQYF.

This clonotype was found many times. CDR3 in amino acids: CASSYLTSGSYEQFF. In DNA form, the CDR3 reads TGTGCCAGCAGTTACCTTACTAGCGGGAGCTATGAGCAGTTCTTC. V gene TRBV12-3 or TRBV12-4 combines with J gene TRBJ2-1, with TRBD2 identical over 11 bases. The CDR3 loop spans 15 amino acids. V dropped 4 bases and J dropped 8; count of bases not matched to a gene: 7.

This clonotype was observed a handful of times. The V gene is TRBV20-1, the J gene TRBJ2-7; 7 bases line up with TRBD2. This CDR3 is 15 amino acids long. Unmatched junction bases numbered 9, after V lost 1 base and J lost 3 bases. The germline gives CDR1 DFQATT, CDR2 SNEGSKA (reference sequence). The CDR3 spells CSARGGGRGYYEQYV. DNA for the CDR3: TGCAGTGCTAGAGGGGGTGGGCGGGGGTACTACGAGCAGTACGTC.

This clonotype was counted many times. The V call is TRBV20-1, the J call TRBJ2-3, with TRBD2 matching 9 bases. Germline V gives CDR1 DFQATT, CDR2 SNEGSKA (reference sequence). The CDR3 sequence is 16 residues long. V lost 3 bases, J lost 4 bases, and 11 bases stayed unmatched. CDR3 sequence reads: CSARGLAKGGADTQYF. As DNA, the CDR3 is TGCAGTGCTAGGGGACTAGCAAAGGGAGGGGCAGATACGCAGTATTTT.

This clonotype was picked up many times. V usage is TRBV11-2 and J usage is TRBJ2-1; 7 bases are a match to TRBD2. V gave up 1 base and J gave up 9 bases; unmatched junction bases: 6. CDR3 length: 14 residues. Germline V gene data show CDR1 as SGHAT and CDR2 as FQNNGV. The CDR3 sequence: CASSLGTSASEQFF. In nucleotides, the CDR3 is TGTGCCAGCAGCTTAGGGACTAGTGCCTCTGAGCAGTTCTTC. Full variable domain (remainder filled in from reference TRBV11-2 and TRBJ2-1): EAGVAQSPRYKIIEKRQSVAFWCNPISGHATLYWYQQILGQGPKLLIQFQNNGVVDDSQLPKDRFSAERLKGVDSTLKIQPAKLEDSAVYLCASSLGTSASEQFFGPGTRLTVL.

This clonotype was picked up many times. This chain links TRBV12-3 or TRBV12-4 with TRBJ1-1, with D unclear. Trimming took off 4 bases at V and 5 bases at J, with 17 bases between the two ends. This CDR3 comprises 15 residues. The CDR3 spells CASSSHAGSRTEAFF. CDR3 sequence (DNA): TGTGCCAGCAGTTCCCACGCGGGCTCCCGGACTGAAGCTTTCTTT.

Note on this clonotype: A much larger clone differs from this one at a single base, so this may be a read error. This chain connects TRBV4-1 to TRBJ2-5; TRBD2 aligns across 9 bases. Germline loops: CDR1 MGHRA, CDR2 YSYEKL. This CDR3 comprises 17 residues. The CDR3 bases are TGCGTCAGCAGCCAAGATTCAGCGGGGGGACTTCAAGAGACCCAGTACTTC. Amino acid sequence: CVSSQDSAGGLQETQYF.

The rearrangement uses TRBV11-1 and TRBJ2-3; possibly TRBD1 or TRBD2 for D (6 bases each). With 9 bases removed from V and 8 bases from J, the gap between germline ends came to 15 bases. The CDR3 sequence is 12 residues long. Germline V gene sequence: CDR1 SGHAT, CDR2 FQDESV (reference sequence). CDR3: CASSRGLGTQYF. For the CDR3, the DNA is TGTGCCAGTAGCCGGGGGCTGGGTACGCAGTATTTT.

The gene calls are TRBV4-2 and TRBJ2-7; D unclear. The CDR3 spans 14 residues. Germline CDR1 and CDR2: LGHNA and YNFKEQ. V was cut by 1 base and J by 3 bases, with 10 bases left in between. The DNA for the CDR3 is TGTGCCAGCAGCCAAGGATTGGTGGACTACGAGCAGTACTTC. Translation gives CASSQGLVDYEQYF.

The chain links TRBV28 to TRBJ2-7; D gene unclear. The CDR3 sequence is 16 residues long. Per the germline V gene, CDR1 is MDHEN and CDR2 is SYDVKM. V was clipped by 1 base and J by 0 bases, with 13 bases between them. The CDR3 DNA reads as TGTGCCAGCAGTTTATTGTCCGGAGATAGCTCCTACGAGCAGTACTTC. This codes for CASSLLSGDSSYEQYF. Complete variable domain (other parts from reference TRBV28 and TRBJ2-7): DVKVTQSSRYLVKRTGEKVFLECVQDMDHENMFWYRQDPGLGLRLIYFSYDVKMKEKGDIPEGYSVSREKKERFSLILESASTNQTSMYLCASSLLSGDSSYEQYFGPGTRLTVT.

This clonotype came up many times. The chain is built from TRBV5-1 and TRBJ2-3; D possibly matches TRBD1 or TRBD2 (5 bases each). Germline CDR1 is SGHRS and CDR2 is YFSETQ. V was cut by 0 bases and J by 0 bases, with 11 bases left in between. The CDR3 runs 16 residues. CDR3 sequence reads: CASSLDGTASTDTQYF. For the CDR3, the DNA is TGCGCCAGCAGCTTGGACGGGACGGCTAGCACAGATACGCAGTATTTT.

Here the CDR3 reads CASSPFGAGGFTDTQYF. CDR3 sequence (DNA): TGTGCCAGCAGCCCCTTTGGAGCGGGAGGGTTCACAGATACGCAGTATTTT. J is TRBJ2-3 and V is TRBV7-2, with 10 bases aligning to TRBD2. J lost 2 bases, V lost 5 bases, and 10 bases had no gene match. Germline V gene lookup returns CDR1 SGHTA and CDR2 FQGNSA. The CDR3 runs to 17 residues.

This clonotype was counted a few times. The chain has TRBV11-2 and TRBJ2-2; D not resolved. Germline V gives CDR1 SGHAT, CDR2 FQNNGV. V was shortened by 0 bases and J by 6 bases, with 14 bases between the two germline ends. The CDR3 is made up of 16 amino acids. As DNA, the CDR3 is TGTGCCAGCAGCTTAGATCCCCCGACTGGCCCCGGGGAGCTGTTTTTT. Protein: CASSLDPPTGPGELFF.

J is TRBJ2-5 and V is TRBV11-2; 10 bases align to TRBD2. The CDR3 covers 15 residues. V lost 6 bases and J lost 2; bases outside the gene matches: 6. Per germline, CDR1 SGHAT and CDR2 FQNNGV. CDR3 residues: CASSRTSGWQETQYF. In DNA form, the CDR3 reads TGTGCCAGCAGTCGGACTAGCGGATGGCAAGAGACCCAGTACTTC. The whole variable domain, filled in from reference TRBV11-2 and TRBJ2-5, reads EAGVAQSPRYKIIEKRQSVAFWCNPISGHATLYWYQQILGQGPKLLIQFQNNGVVDDSQLPKDRFSAERLKGVDSTLKIQPAKLEDSAVYLCASSRTSGWQETQYFGPGTRLLVL.

V gene TRBV7-8 combines with J gene TRBJ1-2; 7 bases align to TRBD1. Germline loops: CDR1 SGHVS, CDR2 FQNEAQ. This CDR3 has 15 residues. The V gene end was trimmed by 5 bases and the J gene end by 2 bases; junction bases not matched to a gene: 8. The CDR3 here is CASSPRDRVNYGYTF. The CDR3 coding sequence is TGTGCCAGCAGCCCCCGGGACAGAGTCAACTATGGCTACACCTTC.

This clonotype showed up many times. The rearrangement uses TRBV28 and TRBJ1-5, with D tentatively TRBD1 (5 bases). Trimming removed 7 bases at V and 4 bases at J, with 14 bases between. This CDR3 is built from 14 residues. Germline V gives CDR1 MDHEN, CDR2 SYDVKM. The CDR3 coding sequence is TGTGCCAGCACCAGGGACGCTCGGAATCAGCCCCAGCATTTT. It yields the protein CASTRDARNQPQHF.

Many counts were recorded for this clonotype. This rearrangement joins TRBV7-2 to TRBJ2-1; D possibly corresponds to TRBD2 (6 bases). Trimming left V 5 bases short and J 2 bases short, with 13 bases between. The germline V gene has CDR1 SGHTA and CDR2 FQGNSA. This CDR3 spans 15 amino acids. In nucleotides, the CDR3 is TGTGCCAGCAGCCAAACGAGCGGGCCCTACAATGAGCAGTTCTTC. It translates to CASSQTSGPYNEQFF.